This T cell receptor beta chain was identified during a study of T cell clonotyping in hematopoietic cell transplantation. V was shortened by 0 bases and J by 10 bases, with 10 bases between the two germline ends. The CDR3 runs 13 residues. Germline loops: CDR1 LGHNA, CDR2 YSLEER. Method: immunoSEQ multiplex PCR; TCRdb's copy keeps in-frame clones and lacks some. The table includes some 11,000 clones, over 40% detected once. This clone was seen more than once but under ten times. Sequencing used peripheral blood mononuclear cells. This receptor was taken from a man between 50 and 59 years old in good health. Some clones in this sample may be carry-over from other donors' samples. The chain uses TRBV4-3 and TRBJ2-1; D may be TRBD2 (5 bases). CDR3: CASSQEGWEEQFF. CDR3 coding DNA: TGCGCCAGCAGCCAAGAAGGTTGGGAGGAGCAGTTCTTC.